This T cell receptor (beta chain) was obtained from a study of blood T cell repertoires in COVID-19. CDR1 and CDR2 from the germline V gene are SGHVS and FNYEAQ. Unmatched junction bases numbered 15, after V lost 2 bases and J lost 8 bases. The CDR3 sequence is 18 residues long. Per the study methods: Estimation of nucleated cell counts relied on the amplification of reference gene primers. Produced via immunoSEQ multiplex PCR; TCRdb's table is partial and in-frame only. Clone size and the V and J calls come from that table; the DNA yielded D and trimming. Altogether some 120,000 clones are present, 80% to 85% being singletons, with the ten largest covering roughly 4%.

The V call is TRBV7-6, the J call TRBJ2-3; 11 positions agree with TRBD2. Material for sequencing was peripheral blood. The source is a woman between 45 and 65 years old with acute or convalescent COVID-19. The chain's CDR3 is CASSLLRPGLAESSTQYF. The CDR3 region has the DNA TGTGCCAGCAGCTTATTGAGGCCGGGACTAGCGGAGTCAAGTACGCAGTATTTT.